The source of this T cell receptor (beta chain) is a study of CD8+ T cells in alopecia areata. At the level of the study: Those patients who were treated received oral tofacitinib, which was given at 5 to 10 mg twice daily for moderate-to-severe alopecia areata.

Note on this clone: Its antigen remains unknown.

Sequencing used cDNA as its template, made by extracting RNA and reverse transcribing it. Method: immunoSEQ multiplex PCR; TCRdb's copy keeps in-frame clones and lacks some. The sample comprises over 120,000 clones, about 47% of which are singletons, and approximately 1% rests with the top ten. Study-wide results and caveats: Scalp specimens additionally yield sequences from normal skin's resident alphabeta T cells. Alopecia totalis/universalis scalp especially showed more expanded CD8+ clones than normal scalp. Between patients, shared TCR sequences were less clear than in mice. This was possibly due in part to HLA diversity in the patient population.

The CDR3 spans 14 residues. V lost 1 base to trimming and J lost 1 base, with 10 bases between them. Germline lookup yields CDR1 GTSNPN and CDR2 SVGIG (reference sequence). The clonotype was recovered from a human donor with alopecia areata. The specimen comprised CD4+ T cells sorted from blood, sampled at week 0. This chain uses TRBV30 with TRBJ2-5; D may correspond to TRBD1 or TRBD2 (5 bases each). This CDR3 is CAWSAPGTQETQYF. The CDR3 DNA reads as TGTGCCTGGAGTGCCCCGGGGACCCAAGAGACCCAGTACTTC.